The clone carrying this T cell receptor (beta chain) was seen once. Its antigen remains unknown. V shed 4 bases and J shed 8 bases, with 16 bases lying between them. The CDR3 is made up of 14 amino acids. Germline CDR1 reads SGHRS; CDR2 reads YFSETQ. The data derive from a study of T cell responses to AZD1222 COVID-19 vaccine. Study outcomes and limitations: White British people made up most donors, females outnumbered males, and clonal diversity was possibly underestimated.

Data came from immunoSEQ multiplex PCR; TCRdb stores just in-frame clones and leaves some out. Of 190,000 or so clones in the sample, 80% to 95% are singletons; the top ten hold 3.4%. V and J are TRBV5-1 and TRBJ2-1; D remains unclear. Material: peripheral blood, obtained 28 days after the second AZD1222 dose. This TCR derives from an adult who received the AZD1222 COVID-19 vaccine. For the CDR3, the DNA is TGCGCCAGCAGCGTTTCTTTGAACCAAGATGAGCAGTTCTTC. Translating gives CASSVSLNQDEQFF.